The 21 T cell receptor beta chains reported below all come from one sample, sequenced in a study of shared T cell receptors in the human thymus. Using immunoSEQ multiplex PCR, the repertoire was profiled, and TCRdb retains in-frame clones only, with some absent. The sample contains about 660,000 clones, roughly 90% of which appear only once. This same sample was also part of a study on human thymus T cells.

Sequencing used thymocytes. Every receptor here comes from a boy under two years old with a congenital heart defect.

The chain carries TRBV5-1 and TRBJ2-5; 8 bases agree with TRBD1. CDR3 length: 15 residues. The V gene end was trimmed by 0 bases and the J gene end by 2 bases; junction bases not matched to a gene: 3. In germline, CDR1 is SGHRS, CDR2 YFSETQ. CDR3: CASSLAGQVQETQYF. CDR3 DNA sequence: TGCGCCAGCAGCTTGGCGGGACAGGTGCAAGAGACCCAGTACTTC.

The rearrangement joins TRBV5-4 to TRBJ2-7, with D maybe TRBD1 (6 bases). Trimming stripped 6 bases from V and 4 bases from J, with 17 bases between. The CDR3 is made up of 14 amino acids. Germline assignment: CDR1 SGHNT and CDR2 YYREEE (reference sequence). The CDR3 region has the DNA TGTGCCAGCAATCTTGCCGGGACAAAATACGAGCAGTACTTC. Its translation: CASNLAGTKYEQYF.

The chain uses TRBV15 and TRBJ1-5, with D possibly matching TRBD1 (6 bases). Germline CDR1 reads LNHNV; CDR2 reads YYDKDF (reference sequence). The CDR3 has 18 amino acids. V shed 0 bases and J shed 2 bases, with 17 bases lying between them. The CDR3 region has the DNA TGTGCCACCAGCAGAGACCGCCGAGGGGGTCGAGGCAATCAGCCCCAGCATTTT. Translating it yields CATSRDRRGGRGNQPQHF. Based on the CDR3 plus reference TRBV15 and TRBJ1-5, the full variable domain is DAMVIQNPRYQVTQFGKPVTLSCSQTLNHNVMYWYQQKSSQAPKLLFHYYDKDFNNEADTPDNFQSRRPNTSFCFLDIRSPGLGDTAMYLCATSRDRRGGRGNQPQHFGDGTRLSIL.

The chain recombines TRBV9 with TRBJ2-5; no reliable D call. The length of the CDR3 is 14 residues. Germline CDR1 reads SGDLS; CDR2 reads YYNGEE. The V end lost 2 bases, the J end lost 0 bases, and 8 bases lay between the germline ends. The CDR3 here is CASSVQDYQETQYF. CDR3 coding DNA: TGTGCCAGCAGCGTCCAGGATTACCAAGAGACCCAGTACTTC.

The chain is built from TRBV18 and TRBJ1-4; 9 bases match TRBD1. CDR3 length equals 17 residues. CDR1 KGHSH and CDR2 LQKENI come from the germline V gene. V was pared by 5 bases and J by 0 bases, with 7 bases of the junction left unmatched. The chain's CDR3 is CASSGRDREATNEKLFF. The CDR3 coding sequence is TGTGCCAGCTCAGGACGGGACAGGGAAGCAACTAATGAAAAACTGTTTTTT.

The genes are TRBV6-6 and TRBJ2-1; D is perhaps TRBD2 (6 bases). The CDR3 is 10 amino acids. V gave up 8 bases and J gave up 15 bases, with 14 bases separating them. Germline CDR1 MNHNY, CDR2 SVGAGI (reference sequence). In DNA form, the CDR3 reads TGTGCCAGCTTAGACGGGGAGGTGTTCTTC. The encoded protein is CASLDGEVFF.

J is TRBJ1-5 and V is TRBV7-9; TRBD1 is a possible D gene (6 bases). V lost 5 bases to trimming and J lost 0 bases, with 14 bases between them. Per germline, CDR1 SEHNR and CDR2 FQNEAQ (reference sequence). The CDR3 is made up of 16 amino acids. The CDR3 DNA follows: TGTGCCAGCAGCAGTTACCAGGGGAATAGCAATCAGCCCCAGCATTTT. Protein: CASSSYQGNSNQPQHF.

CDR3 nucleotide sequence: TGTGCCAGCAGCGTAGGACAATCGGACTCAGAGACCCAGTACTTC. It codes for CASSVGQSDSETQYF. The chain combines TRBV9 with TRBJ2-5; D perhaps matches TRBD2 (5 bases). From germline, CDR1 is SGDLS and CDR2 YYNGEE. The CDR3 length is 15 residues. V was clipped by 0 bases and J by 4 bases, with 13 bases between them.

This clone came up once. The chain has TRBV7-2 and TRBJ2-1; 10 bases match TRBD2. Germline assignment: CDR1 SGHTA and CDR2 FQGNSA. The CDR3 is made up of 18 amino acids. V lost 5 bases, J lost 5 bases, and 15 bases stayed unmatched. The CDR3 coding sequence is TGTGCCAGCAGCCGTACGGGGAAGCGGGAGGGGTCGGACAATGAGCAGTTCTTC. The encoded protein is CASSRTGKREGSDNEQFF.

V usage is TRBV7-9 and J usage is TRBJ2-7; possible D gene TRBD2, 5 bases. From germline, CDR1 is SEHNR and CDR2 FQNEAQ (reference sequence). This CDR3 is built from 16 residues. V lost 4 bases to trimming and J lost 3 bases, with 19 bases between them. The CDR3 protein is CASSSISGEKVYEQYF. DNA for the CDR3: TGTGCCAGCAGCTCGATATCCGGGGAAAAGGTCTACGAGCAGTACTTC.

The V gene is TRBV28, the J gene TRBJ2-5; 9 nucleotides agree with TRBD2. V lost 2 bases to trimming and J lost 13 bases; unmatched junction nucleotides: 8. Germline CDR1 reads MDHEN; CDR2 reads SYDVKM. This CDR3 is 13 amino acids long. The CDR3 loop reads CASSLSGGRVRYF. The DNA for the CDR3 is TGTGCCAGCAGTTTAAGCGGGGGGAGAGTTAGGTACTTC.

This clone was observed once. V usage is TRBV28 and J usage is TRBJ2-1; 8 bases are shared with TRBD2. CDR3 length equals 23 residues. Germline-derived CDR1 and CDR2 are MDHEN and SYDVKM. V was pared by 6 bases and J by 0 bases, with 28 bases of the junction left unmatched. CDR3 loop: CASSSYPSGTGTRAPSSYNEQFF. For the CDR3, the DNA is TGTGCCAGCAGCTCGTACCCCTCGGGGACCGGGACTAGGGCTCCGAGCTCCTACAATGAGCAGTTCTTC.

The chain uses TRBV19 and TRBJ2-2; a possible D gene is TRBD2 (5 bases). Trimming left V 3 bases short and J 0 bases short, with 17 bases between. The CDR3 runs to 18 residues. The germline gives CDR1 LNHDA, CDR2 SQIVND (reference sequence). Here the CDR3 reads CASSMRWVSVSNTGELFF. CDR3 sequence (DNA): TGTGCCAGTAGTATGAGGTGGGTTAGCGTTTCGAACACCGGGGAGCTGTTTTTT.

V usage is TRBV14 and J usage is TRBJ2-3; D may be TRBD1 (5 bases). CDR1 and CDR2 (germline): SGHDN, FVKESK. CDR3 length equals 14 residues. V was shortened by 4 bases and J by 10 bases, with 18 bases between the two germline ends. CDR3 sequence: CASSPGNSVVAQYF. The CDR3 coding sequence is TGTGCCAGCAGCCCAGGGAACAGCGTTGTGGCGCAGTATTTT.

The chain employs TRBV14 and TRBJ2-4; the D gene is possibly TRBD2 (6 bases). Germline lookup yields CDR1 SGHDN and CDR2 FVKESK. This CDR3 has 16 residues. The germline V and J ends were trimmed by 0 bases and 5 bases, with 14 bases remaining between them. The CDR3 here is CASSQDRREGENIQYF. The CDR3, as DNA: TGTGCCAGCAGCCAAGATAGGAGGGAAGGAGAAAACATTCAGTACTTC.

The chain uses TRBV28 and TRBJ2-5; weak D call: TRBD2 (6 bases). The V and J ends lost 10 bases and 6 bases respectively, with 18 bases between them. From germline, CDR1 is MDHEN and CDR2 SYDVKM. This CDR3 comprises 13 residues. CDR3 loop: CATRGKLGKTQYF. CDR3 bases: TGTGCCACCCGGGGGAAATTGGGGAAGACCCAGTACTTC.

J is TRBJ2-2 and V is TRBV18; 9 nucleotides match TRBD2. The CDR3 covers 18 residues. Unmatched junction bases numbered 12, after V lost 6 bases and J lost 1 base. Per the germline V gene, CDR1 is KGHSH and CDR2 is LQKENI. CDR3 sequence reads: CASSPRTREGLNTGELFF. CDR3 nucleotide sequence: TGTGCCAGCTCCCCGAGGACGCGGGAGGGACTGAACACCGGGGAGCTGTTTTTT.

The CDR3 region is CASSPRDRGPDTQYF. DNA for the CDR3: TGTGCCAGCTCCCCAAGGGACAGGGGGCCAGATACGCAGTATTTT. This chain connects TRBV18 to TRBJ2-3, with TRBD1 matching over 12 bases. The CDR3 is 15 residues long. Unmatched junction bases numbered 5, after V lost 6 bases and J lost 4 bases. The germline V gene has CDR1 KGHSH and CDR2 LQKENI. Together with reference TRBV18 and TRBJ2-3, the CDR3 gives the full variable domain: NAGVMQNPRHLVRRRGQEARLRCSPMKGHSHVYWYRQLPEEGLKFMVYLQKENIIDESGMPKERFSAEFPKEGPSILRIQQVVRGDSAAYFCASSPRDRGPDTQYFGPGTRLTVL.

The chain employs TRBV11-3 and TRBJ2-1, with a weak D call TRBD2 (6 bases). The CDR3 totals 16 residues. CDR1 is SGHNT, CDR2 YENEEA, per germline. Trimming took 1 base from V and 7 from J, leaving 17 bases between them. This CDR3 reads CASSLVPGSLGNEQFF. In DNA, the CDR3 is TGTGCCAGCAGCTTAGTTCCCGGGAGTTTGGGGAATGAGCAGTTCTTC.

V is TRBV7-9 and J is TRBJ2-7; a weak D match, TRBD2 (6 bases). CDR3 size: 14 residues. Germline V CDR1 and CDR2: SEHNR, FQNEAQ (reference sequence). Trimming cost V 2 bases and J 2 bases, with 10 bases left between them. The CDR3 loop is CASSLRGAPYEQYF. CDR3 bases: TGTGCCAGCAGCTTACGCGGGGCTCCCTACGAGCAGTACTTC.

The genes are TRBV14 and TRBJ2-1; TRBD2 agrees at 11 bases. The CDR3 extends over 17 amino acids. In germline, CDR1 is SGHDN, CDR2 FVKESK. With 2 bases clipped from V and 8 bases from J, the junction kept 11 bases outside the gene matches. This CDR3 is CASSQRTSGWGMDEQFF. In nucleotides, the CDR3 is TGTGCCAGCAGCCAAAGGACTAGCGGGTGGGGGATGGATGAGCAGTTCTTC.